This T cell receptor (beta chain) was documented in a study of monozygotic twins with inflammatory bowel disease. Study outcomes and limitations: Using the inverse Simpson index, IBD patients had lower TCRbeta diversity than healthy co-twins.

Turning to this clonotype: Its cognate antigen is unknown.

TCRdb reprocessed the 5' RACE reads, with one entry per CDR3 protein and no DNA. Recorded for this sample: some 330,000 distinct CDR3 sequences. This clonotype originated in a human donor with ulcerative colitis or Crohn's disease, or a healthy co-twin of an affected twin (not recorded which). Sequenced sample: blood.

The CDR3 loop reads CASSLGRGRAGNTGELFF. This sequence joins TRBV5-1 and TRBJ2-2; without DNA, the TCRdb call of TRBD2 cannot be checked. The CDR3 runs to 18 residues. In germline, CDR1 is SGHRS, CDR2 YFSETQ.